Below are 8 T cell receptor beta chains sequenced from a single sample in a study of blood T cell repertoires in COVID-19. TCRdb's copy holds only in-frame clones and misses some; the assay was immunoSEQ multiplex PCR. The table has 250,000 to 300,000 clones, approximately 85% seen once. The specimen sequenced was peripheral blood. These receptors were collected from a woman in her seventies with acute or convalescent COVID-19.

The chain links TRBV3-1 (or the pseudogene TRBV3-2) to TRBJ1-5; weak D call: TRBD1 (6 bases). Between the trimmed V and J ends, which lost 1 base and 13 bases, there was a span of 14 bases. The CDR3 sequence is 13 residues long. Germline values: CDR1 LGHDT, CDR2 YNNKEL (reference sequence). DNA of the CDR3: TGTGCCAGCAGCCAAGTACAGGGTGTAGCGCAGCATTTT. Its translation is CASSQVQGVAQHF.

This clone occurred once. The chain carries TRBV3-1 (or the pseudogene TRBV3-2) and TRBJ2-2; 9 bases align to TRBD2. The CDR3 extends over 20 amino acids. In germline, CDR1 is LGHDT, CDR2 YNNKEL (reference sequence). V was clipped by 3 bases and J by 0 bases; unmatched bases: 14. The CDR3 is CASSHFWGAGGRTNTGELFF. The CDR3 region has the DNA TGTGCCAGCAGCCATTTTTGGGGCGCGGGGGGGCGGACGAACACCGGGGAGCTGTTTTTT.

The chain is built from TRBV15 and TRBJ2-5, with 8 bases aligning to TRBD1. The CDR3 is 13 residues long. Trimming took 6 bases from V and 7 from J; bases not matched to a gene: 7. The germline CDR1 and CDR2 sequences are LNHNV and YYDKDF (reference sequence). CDR3: CATSAGQGWTQYF. In DNA form, the CDR3 reads TGTGCCACCAGTGCCGGACAGGGCTGGACCCAGTACTTC.

This clone has just one count. The chain joins TRBV27 to TRBJ1-6; a possible D gene is TRBD1 (5 bases). In germline, CDR1 is MNHEY, CDR2 SMNVEV (reference sequence). V lost 4 bases to trimming and J lost 8 bases, with 9 bases between them. CDR3 length: 13 residues. The DNA for the CDR3 is TGTGCCAGCAGTTCCAGGGTACATTCACCCCTCCACTTT. It translates to CASSSRVHSPLHF.

This clone was seen only a few times. The gene calls are TRBV4-2 and TRBJ2-2; 8 bases align to TRBD2. The CDR3 runs to 15 residues. V gave up 2 bases and J gave up 3 bases; unmatched junction bases: 2. From germline, CDR1 is LGHNA and CDR2 YNFKEQ. The CDR3 nucleotides read TGTGCCAGCAGCCAAACTAGCGGATACACCGGGGAGCTGTTTTTT. This sequence encodes CASSQTSGYTGELFF.

This rearrangement joins TRBV30 to TRBJ1-1, with D possibly being TRBD1 (5 bases). The CDR3 runs 13 residues. In germline, CDR1 is GTSNPN, CDR2 SVGIG (reference sequence). Trimming stripped 3 bases from V and 1 base from J, with 9 bases between. CDR3 amino acids: CAWRARGNTEAFF. The CDR3 bases are TGTGCCTGGAGGGCTAGGGGGAACACTGAAGCTTTCTTT.

Only a few counts were recorded for this clone. The chain is built from TRBV6-5 and TRBJ1-1; 11 bases map to TRBD1. Germline loops: CDR1 MNHEY, CDR2 SVGAGI. Trimming removed 7 bases from V and 4 bases from J; junction bases left unmatched: 8. The CDR3 sequence is 15 residues long. CDR3 DNA: TGTGCCAGCAATCTGATCGGGACAGGGGGCACTGAAGCTTTCTTT. It codes for CASNLIGTGGTEAFF.

The chain carries TRBV5-4 and TRBJ2-3, with a weak D call TRBD1 (5 bases). CDR1 and CDR2 from the germline V gene are SGHNT and YYREEE (reference sequence). This CDR3 region has 15 residues. Deletions cut 0 bases from V and 6 bases from J, with 14 bases between. The CDR3 region has the DNA TGTGCCAGCAGCTTGGACGGACAAGCTAAGGATACGCAGTATTTT. Translating gives CASSLDGQAKDTQYF.